A selection of T cell receptor beta chains follows, all from one sample in a study of T cell responses to AZD1222 COVID-19 vaccine. Assay: immunoSEQ multiplex PCR; the TCRdb copy retains only in-frame clones and omits some. The sample lists 140,000 to 150,000 clones, 75% to 95% occurring once. The sample in question was peripheral blood, obtained on day 0 of MenACWY control vaccination. These receptors originate from an adult in good health. Each CDR3 is given with its conserved first and last residue. A D gene is named only where the DNA matches it firmly.

J gene: TRBJ2-5
V gene: TRBV19
D gene: NA
CDR3 protein: CASSPGLGETQYF

J gene: TRBJ1-5
V gene: TRBV7-3
D gene: NA
CDR3 protein: CASSQIQPQHF

J gene: TRBJ2-2
V gene: TRBV29-1
D gene: NA
CDR3 protein: CSVDRGSGTGELFF

J gene: TRBJ1-5
V gene: TRBV6-6
D gene: NA
CDR3 protein: CASSYVGDQPQHF

J gene: TRBJ1-4
V gene: TRBV19
D gene: NA
CDR3 protein: CASSRGPDEKLFF

J gene: TRBJ2-2
V gene: TRBV6-5
D gene: NA
CDR3 protein: CASSYHPYTGELFF

J gene: TRBJ1-1
V gene: TRBV11-2
D gene: NA
CDR3 protein: CASSPNYRVAFF

J gene: TRBJ1-6
V gene: TRBV9
D gene: TRBD1
CDR3 protein: CASSVLGQGESPLHF

J gene: TRBJ1-6
V gene: TRBV12-5
D gene: NA
CDR3 protein: CASGTYSPLHF

J gene: TRBJ2-7
V gene: TRBV5-1
D gene: TRBD1
CDR3 protein: CASSLQPPGQGSYEQYF

J gene: TRBJ1-2
V gene: TRBV14
D gene: NA
CDR3 protein: CASSPGNYGYTF

J gene: TRBJ1-1
V gene: TRBV11-2
D gene: NA
CDR3 protein: CASSLLWDGNTEAFF

J gene: TRBJ1-1
V gene: TRBV11-2
D gene: TRBD1
CDR3 protein: CASSLAFDRDVAEAFF

J gene: TRBJ2-7
V gene: TRBV29-1
D gene: NA
CDR3 protein: CSVEAGEQYF

J gene: TRBJ2-1
V gene: TRBV6-1
D gene: TRBD2
CDR3 protein: CASSEGTSGINEQFF

J gene: TRBJ1-1
V gene: TRBV2
D gene: NA
CDR3 protein: CASSREDTVNTEAFF

J gene: TRBJ2-3
V gene: TRBV6-5
D gene: TRBD2
CDR3 protein: CASTSGGAGSDTQYF